A selection of T cell receptor beta chains follows, all from one sample in a study of CD8 T cells in ankylosing spondylitis. TCRdb analysed the 5' RACE reads with MiXCR anew, one entry per CDR3 protein. There are a few hundred thousand distinct CDR3 sequences in the sample; less than 25% occur only once, and about 4% lies in the top ten. Sequencing input: blood, either unsorted or a sorted T cell fraction (not recorded which). These receptors originate from a female donor with ankylosing spondylitis or in good health (not recorded which). Both conserved end residues are part of each CDR3. The D gene is left open where the match is weak. Rows give clone size only sometimes, using once, few, many, or a class for an expanded clone.

abundance	v_gene	j_gene	d_gene	CDR3aa	CDR3nt
few	TRBV7-3	TRBJ2-1	TRBD2	CASQAGPSYNEQFF	TGTGCCAGCCAAGCGGGACCTTCCTACAATGAGCAGTTCTTC
.	TRBV7-2	TRBJ2-5	.	CASSGVTQETQYF	TGTGCCAGCTCGGGAGTAACCCAAGAGACCCAGTACTTC
few	TRBV20-1	TRBJ2-7	TRBD2	CSARPGLLAGSTYEQYF	TGCAGTGCTAGACCCGGATTACTAGCGGGAAGCACCTACGAGCAGTACTTC
few	TRBV30	TRBJ1-2	TRBD1	CACTFRDSYGYTF	TGTGCCTGTACATTCCGGGACAGCTATGGCTACACCTTC
.	TRBV20-1	TRBJ2-1	.	CSAPDSYNEQFF	TGCAGTGCACCGGACAGCTACAATGAGCAGTTCTTC
.	TRBV11-2	TRBJ2-3	.	CASSLRGASGTSTDTQYF	TGTGCCAGCAGCTTACGGGGGGCTAGCGGTACTAGCACAGATACGCAGTATTTT
.	TRBV6-1	TRBJ2-7	.	CASRGTDHYEQYF	TGTGCCAGCCGCGGGACGGATCACTACGAGCAGTACTTC
.	TRBV20-1	TRBJ2-5	TRBD1	CSCQGSGGGETQYF	TGCAGTTGTCAAGGCTCAGGGGGCGGCGAGACCCAGTACTTC
many	TRBV7-2	TRBJ2-1	TRBD1	CASSLGTGGFNEQFF	TGTGCCAGCAGCTTGGGGACAGGGGGCTTCAATGAGCAGTTCTTC
many	TRBV29-1	TRBJ2-1	TRBD2	CSVPSRAGGLSEQFF	TGCAGCGTGCCCTCCCGAGCGGGAGGTCTCAGTGAGCAGTTCTTC
.	TRBV19	TRBJ2-5	TRBD2	CASSITAGTETQYF	TGTGCCAGTAGTATAACAGCGGGAACGGAGACCCAGTACTTC
.	TRBV10-3	TRBJ2-5	.	CTSGSYETQYF	TGTACCAGCGGGTCCTACGAGACCCAGTACTTC
few	TRBV7-2	TRBJ2-3	TRBD2	CATGGSTDTQYF	TGTGCCACCGGGGGGAGCACAGATACGCAGTATTTT
.	TRBV7-2	TRBJ2-3	.	CASSLRALATGTDTQYF	TGTGCCAGCAGCTTAAGGGCGCTAGCGACCGGCACAGATACGCAGTATTTT
few	TRBV18	TRBJ1-5	TRBD1	CASSPGTGGEGQPQHF	TGTGCCAGCTCACCCGGGACAGGGGGCGAGGGTCAGCCCCAGCATTTT
few	TRBV6-2/TRBV6-3	TRBJ1-5	.	CASSLDRNYQPQHF	TGTGCCAGCAGTTTGGACCGCAACTATCAGCCCCAGCATTTT
.	TRBV12-3/TRBV12-4	TRBJ2-7	.	CASRDEQYF	TGTGCCAGCAGGGACGAGCAGTACTTC
many	TRBV6-1	TRBJ2-3	TRBD2	CASSKNLFGRAGTDTQYF	TGTGCCAGCAGTAAGAACCTTTTCGGGAGGGCCGGCACAGATACGCAGTATTTT
.	TRBV7-9	TRBJ1-1	TRBD1	CASSFQGGTGKEAFF	TGTGCCAGCAGTTTTCAGGGCGGGACAGGCAAGGAAGCTTTCTTT
.	TRBV6-2/TRBV6-3	TRBJ1-2	.	CASTTGQPSNYGYTF	TGTGCCAGCACTACAGGACAGCCATCTAACTATGGCTACACCTTC
many	TRBV5-1	TRBJ1-3	.	CASSLGRSSGNTIYF	TGCGCCAGCAGCTTGGGTCGGAGCTCTGGAAACACCATATATTTT
.	TRBV6-5	TRBJ2-2	.	CASSYSSAPETGELFF	TGTGCCAGCAGTTACTCGTCCGCCCCGGAGACCGGGGAGCTGTTTTTT
.	TRBV5-4	TRBJ2-1	TRBD2	CASSLGLAGGPISSYNEQFF	TGTGCCAGCAGCTTGGGGCTAGCGGGAGGGCCTATTAGCTCCTACAATGAGCAGTTCTTC
.	TRBV12-5	TRBJ2-3	TRBD1	CASGSTPGQGSTDTQYF	TGTGCTAGTGGTTCAACCCCGGGACAGGGGAGCACAGATACGCAGTATTTT